The 26 T cell receptor beta chains reported below all come from one sample, sequenced in a study of CD8 T cells in ankylosing spondylitis. MiXCR was run by TCRdb on the 5' RACE reads, yielding one entry per CDR3 protein. This table holds about 69,000 distinct CDR3 sequences, approximately 5.3% found once. Material: blood, either unsorted or a sorted T cell fraction (not recorded which). The receptors shown here come from a male donor with ankylosing spondylitis or in good health (not recorded which).

This clonotype has ten or more counts. The genes are TRBV5-1 and TRBJ2-3; 9 bases align to TRBD2. From germline, CDR1 is SGHRS and CDR2 YFSETQ. The V gene end was trimmed by 4 bases and the J gene end by 5 bases; junction bases not matched to a gene: 17. This CDR3 has 18 amino acids. CDR3: CASSPLYGSASGEDTQYF. The CDR3 DNA follows: TGCGCCAGCAGCCCTCTATATGGATCGGCTAGCGGGGAAGATACGCAGTATTTT.

This clonotype was observed many times. V gene TRBV19 combines with J gene TRBJ1-6, with D uncertain. Germline-derived CDR1 and CDR2 are LNHDA and SQIVND (reference sequence). Deletions cut 7 bases from V and 7 bases from J, with 11 bases between. The CDR3 contains 13 residues. The CDR3 DNA reads as TGTGCCAGTAATCCAGGCTTAAATTCACCCCTCCACTTT. This translates into CASNPGLNSPLHF.

This clonotype was counted at least ten times. The chain links TRBV13 to TRBJ1-5; 7 bases agree with TRBD1. CDR1 is PRHDT and CDR2 is FYEKMQ in the germline V gene (reference sequence). This CDR3 spans 13 amino acids. Unmatched junction bases numbered 5, after V lost 5 bases and J lost 7 bases. In DNA, the CDR3 is TGTGCCAGCAGCCCAACAGGGGAACAGCCCCAGCATTTT. It yields the protein CASSPTGEQPQHF.

This clonotype occurred many times. This chain links TRBV10-2 with TRBJ2-7; D perhaps matches TRBD1 (6 bases). Germline V gene data show CDR1 as WSHSY and CDR2 as SAAADI. V lost 4 bases and J 5 bases, leaving 12 bases between the germline ends. CDR3 length equals 13 residues. DNA for the CDR3: TGCGCCAGCAGTGGCCAGGGGAGTGACGAGCAGTACTTC. This codes for CASSGQGSDEQYF.

This clonotype was recorded at least ten times. The V and J genes are TRBV14 and TRBJ1-1; D is ambiguous. CDR3 size: 17 residues. Germline CDR1 is SGHDN and CDR2 is FVKESK. Between the trimmed V and J ends, which lost 2 bases and 1 base, there was a span of 17 bases. In DNA, the CDR3 is TGTGCCAGCAGCCAAACCGGCGCTTATACAGCGAACACTGAAGCTTTCTTT. Translation: CASSQTGAYTANTEAFF.

This clonotype was seen ten or more times. The chain uses TRBV5-1 and TRBJ1-2; a weak D match, TRBD1 (6 bases). CDR1 and CDR2 from the germline V gene are SGHRS and YFSETQ. V was clipped by 0 bases and J by 7 bases, with 10 bases between them. This CDR3 has 13 residues. The CDR3, as DNA: TGCGCCAGCAGCTTGGCAGGGGTTGGTGGCTACACCTTC. It encodes CASSLAGVGGYTF.

This clonotype occurred many times. V usage is TRBV5-1 and J usage is TRBJ2-2; TRBD1 matches at 7 bases. V shed 6 bases and J 2 bases; nucleotides not matched to a gene: 7. Germline values: CDR1 SGHRS, CDR2 YFSETQ. This CDR3 comprises 15 residues. The CDR3 sequence: CASTQGEPNTGELFF. In DNA, the CDR3 is TGCGCCAGCACCCAGGGGGAGCCCAACACCGGGGAGCTGTTTTTT.

This clonotype showed up many times. The J gene is TRBJ1-1, the V gene TRBV6-5; 10 bases align to TRBD1. V lost 5 bases to trimming and J lost 6 bases; unmatched junction nucleotides: 6. There are 14 residues in the CDR3. Per the germline V gene, CDR1 is MNHEY and CDR2 is SVGAGI. The chain's CDR3 is CASSPTGGRAEAFF. Written as DNA, the CDR3 is TGTGCCAGCAGTCCGACAGGGGGCAGGGCTGAAGCTTTCTTT.

This clonotype was seen repeatedly, ten times or more. The chain is built from TRBV5-1 and TRBJ1-1; D unclear. The CDR3 runs to 16 residues. The germline V gene has CDR1 SGHRS and CDR2 YFSETQ. V shed 0 bases and J shed 6 bases, with 18 bases lying between them. CDR3 DNA: TGCGCCAGCAGCTTGGATATTCTCGGAAGAAGCGCTGAAGCTTTCTTT. Residues: CASSLDILGRSAEAFF. Drawing the rest from reference TRBV5-1 and TRBJ1-1, the complete variable domain is KAGVTQTPRYLIKTRGQQVTLSCSPISGHRSVSWYQQTPGQGLQFLFEYFSETQRNKGNFPGRFSGRQFSNSRSEMNVSTLELGDSALYLCASSLDILGRSAEAFFGQGTRLTVV.

This clonotype was seen at least ten times. The chain has TRBV19 and TRBJ1-2; D not resolved. CDR3 size: 15 residues. Germline assignment: CDR1 LNHDA and CDR2 SQIVND (reference sequence). The V gene lost 9 bases and the J gene lost 0 bases, with 17 bases spanning the gap. The CDR3 here is CASKLEGPSNYGYTF. As DNA, the CDR3 is TGTGCCAGCAAACTTGAAGGGCCGTCTAACTATGGCTACACCTTC.

In this sample, this clonotype turned up many times. V is TRBV2 and J is TRBJ1-1; TRBD1 is a possible D gene (5 bases). Deletions cut 7 bases from V and 8 bases from J, with 11 bases between. The CDR3 extends over 11 amino acids. Germline CDR1 and CDR2: SNHLY and FYNNEI. CDR3 sequence: CASMSEGEAFF. The CDR3 DNA sequence: TGTGCCAGCATGAGCGAGGGGGAAGCTTTCTTT.

This clonotype was found many times. The gene calls are TRBV7-2 and TRBJ1-5; D gene unclear. The CDR3 sequence is 13 residues long. The germline V gene encodes CDR1 SGHTA and CDR2 FQGNSA. The ends were cut back, 5 bases at V and 3 bases at J, with 8 bases in the middle. The CDR3 DNA reads as TGTGCCAGCAGCCCAACAGTCAATCAGCCCCAGCATTTT. This gives the protein CASSPTVNQPQHF. The full variable domain, with the rest looked up from reference TRBV7-2 and TRBJ1-5, is GAGVSQSPSNKVTEKGKDVELRCDPISGHTALYWYRQSLGQGLEFLIYFQGNSAPDKSGLPSDRFSAERTGGSVSTLTIQRTQQEDSAVYLCASSPTVNQPQHFGDGTRLSIL.

This clonotype showed up many times. This chain joins TRBV5-1 and TRBJ2-7; D is unresolved. Between the trimmed V and J ends, which lost 1 base and 3 bases, there was a span of 8 bases. Germline V CDR1 and CDR2: SGHRS, YFSETQ. This CDR3 has 13 residues. The CDR3 DNA follows: TGCGCCAGCAGCTTGAGGTCCGGCTACGAGCAGTACTTC. Encoded protein: CASSLRSGYEQYF.

This clonotype was counted many times. V is TRBV28 and J is TRBJ2-1; possibly TRBD2 for D (6 bases). Trimming pared 6 bases from V and 4 bases from J, leaving 16 bases between. The CDR3 has 15 amino acids. The germline gives CDR1 MDHEN, CDR2 SYDVKM. The CDR3 DNA is TGTGCCAGCAGGGATAGCGGTACTAAATACAATGAGCAGTTCTTC. It translates to CASRDSGTKYNEQFF.

This clonotype has at least ten counts. The chain employs TRBV11-2 and TRBJ2-3; the match to TRBD1 covers 9 bases. V was clipped by 3 bases and J by 2 bases; unmatched bases: 9. Germline CDR1 SGHAT, CDR2 FQNNGV. CDR3 length: 17 amino acids. The CDR3 here is CASSLRGQGRSTDTQYF. In nucleotides, the CDR3 is TGTGCCAGCAGCTTGCGGGGACAGGGTCGTTCCACAGATACGCAGTATTTT. Full variable domain (missing parts from reference TRBV11-2 and TRBJ2-3): EAGVAQSPRYKIIEKRQSVAFWCNPISGHATLYWYQQILGQGPKLLIQFQNNGVVDDSQLPKDRFSAERLKGVDSTLKIQPAKLEDSAVYLCASSLRGQGRSTDTQYFGPGTRLTVL.

This clonotype came up many times. The chain combines TRBV7-2 with TRBJ1-1; D is unresolved. Trimming pared 2 bases from V and 1 base from J, leaving 8 bases between. This CDR3 region has 14 residues. Per germline, CDR1 SGHTA and CDR2 FQGNSA. CDR3 region: CASSLPWGNTEAFF. The CDR3 DNA is TGTGCCAGCAGCTTACCTTGGGGGAACACTGAAGCTTTCTTT.

This clonotype was found many times. The rearrangement joins TRBV28 to TRBJ2-7; D gene uncertain. Germline CDR1 and CDR2: MDHEN and SYDVKM. The CDR3 length is 12 residues. V gave up 7 bases and J gave up 0 bases, with 7 bases separating them. In nucleotides, the CDR3 is TGTGCCAGCACCTCGGTCTCCTACGAGCAGTACTTC. It specifies CASTSVSYEQYF.

This clonotype was observed at least ten times. The CDR3 spells CSATGTGYGYTF. The CDR3 nucleotides are TGCAGTGCGACCGGGACAGGCTATGGCTACACCTTC. V and J are TRBV20-1 and TRBJ1-2, with 8 bases matching TRBD1. Germline CDR1 is DFQATT and CDR2 is SNEGSKA (reference sequence). This CDR3 spans 12 amino acids. After removal of 6 bases from V and 4 bases from J, the junction contained 4 bases not matched to a gene.

This clonotype was counted at least ten times. The V gene is TRBV9, the J gene TRBJ2-7; the D gene could be TRBD1 or TRBD2 (6 bases each). V lost 0 bases and J lost 2, with 12 bases in between. CDR1 SGDLS and CDR2 YYNGEE come from the germline V gene. The length of the CDR3 is 15 residues. CDR3 sequence: CASSVEGGVAYEQYF. The CDR3 region has the DNA TGTGCCAGCAGCGTAGAGGGGGGCGTCGCCTACGAGCAGTACTTC.

This clonotype was counted at least ten times. The chain has TRBV7-9 and TRBJ2-3; 9 nucleotides line up with TRBD2. The CDR3 has 14 amino acids. CDR1 and CDR2 from the germline V gene are SEHNR and FQNEAQ (reference sequence). The ends lost 5 bases at V and 4 bases at J; junction bases unmatched: 4. Here the CDR3 reads CASSRSGGADTQYF. CDR3 nucleotide sequence: TGTGCCAGCAGCCGTAGCGGGGGCGCAGATACGCAGTATTTT.

Many counts were recorded for this clonotype. J is TRBJ1-6 and V is TRBV27, with a possible D match to TRBD1 (5 bases). With 3 bases removed from V and 0 bases from J, the gap between germline ends came to 9 bases. This CDR3 region has 16 residues. Germline V CDR1 and CDR2: MNHEY, SMNVEV (reference sequence). The CDR3 DNA reads TGTGCCAGCAGTTTTGTGGGGGGCTCCTATAATTCACCCCTCCACTTT. Its protein product is CASSFVGGSYNSPLHF.

This clonotype was counted ten times or more. The CDR3 here is CASRTSGGGGSNEQFF. In DNA form, the CDR3 reads TGCGCCAGCCGGACTAGCGGGGGGGGTGGTAGCAATGAGCAGTTCTTC. The chain recombines TRBV5-1 with TRBJ2-1; 15 bases are shared with TRBD2. Per germline, CDR1 SGHRS and CDR2 YFSETQ. With 7 bases clipped from V and 6 bases from J, the junction kept 8 bases outside the gene matches. The CDR3 is 16 amino acids. Drawing the rest from reference TRBV5-1 and TRBJ2-1, the complete variable domain is KAGVTQTPRYLIKTRGQQVTLSCSPISGHRSVSWYQQTPGQGLQFLFEYFSETQRNKGNFPGRFSGRQFSNSRSEMNVSTLELGDSALYLCASRTSGGGGSNEQFFGPGTRLTVL.

This clonotype has a count of ten or more. CDR3 bases: TGTGCCAGCAGTTTCGGTCGGGCCCAGCATTTT. The encoded protein is CASSFGRAQHF. V gene TRBV12-3 or TRBV12-4 combines with J gene TRBJ1-5; D call uncertain. V was clipped by 3 bases and J by 11 bases, with 8 bases between them. The CDR3 is made up of 11 amino acids.

This clonotype was recorded many times. This chain uses TRBV5-1 with TRBJ2-5, with a weak D call TRBD2 (6 bases). Trimming shortened V by 3 bases and J by 2 bases, and 17 bases separated the two germline ends. Germline CDR1 SGHRS, CDR2 YFSETQ. The CDR3 contains 16 residues. In DNA, the CDR3 is TGCGCCAGCAGCTCCACGGGCGGGACTTTACAAGAGACCCAGTACTTC. Translation gives CASSSTGGTLQETQYF.

This clonotype was counted at least ten times. The chain links TRBV28 to TRBJ2-5; 10 positions agree with TRBD1. Per germline, CDR1 MDHEN and CDR2 SYDVKM. The CDR3 contains 16 residues. The V and J ends lost 2 bases and 5 bases, in that order; junction bases with no gene match: 8. The CDR3 sequence is CASSLELTGGWETQYF. CDR3 bases: TGTGCCAGCAGTTTAGAACTGACAGGGGGCTGGGAGACCCAGTACTTC.

This clonotype was observed at least ten times. The CDR3 is CASSLVGDEQFF. The DNA for the CDR3 is TGTGCCAGCAGTTTAGTGGGGGATGAGCAGTTCTTC. J is TRBJ2-1 and V is TRBV27; D possibly uses TRBD1 or TRBD2 (5 bases each). V lost 2 bases and J lost 8, with 7 bases in between. The CDR3 sequence is 12 residues long. Per germline, CDR1 MNHEY and CDR2 SMNVEV (reference sequence).